This T cell receptor beta chain was found in a study of neurological immune-mediated disorders. This clonotype was seen ten or more times. As yet, its antigen is unknown. Germline-derived CDR1 and CDR2 are ENHRY and SYGVKD. This CDR3 is 13 amino acids long. The J segment lost 6 bases and the V segment lost 10 bases, leaving 8 bases of the junction unmatched. 5'RACE with 10-nucleotide random UMIs generated the cDNA. TCRdb fed the 5' RACE reads into MiXCR, producing one record per CDR3 protein. The sample has about 52,000 distinct CDR3 sequences, around 4% seen once; the top ten hold less than 2%. Findings and caveats of the study: Expansion of TCR clones was greatest in HTLV-1-associated myelopathy and smallest in multiple sclerosis, where it fell below that of healthy controls. The multiple sclerosis repertoire cluster had no clinical or MRI correlate.

The gene calls are TRBV10-3 and TRBJ2-3, with 9 nucleotides matching TRBD1. Input material: PBMCs. This clonotype was obtained from a man aged 25-45 years with multiple sclerosis. The CDR3 spells CATRDRVGDTQYF. The CDR3 nucleotides are TGTGCCACCCGGGACAGGGTGGGTGATACGCAGTATTTT.